A selection of T cell receptor beta chains follows, all from one sample in a study of T-cell reconstitution after alpha-beta-depleted transplantation in children. TCRdb recomputed calls from the PCR reads with MiXCR, one row per CDR3 protein. The profile shows around 400,000 distinct CDR3 sequences, over 20% of them singletons. The sequencing here drew on PBMCs from the stem cell graft donor, taken from the stem cell graft. The origin of the receptors is a human donor who donated a stem cell graft to a child with acute myeloid leukemia. CDR3s leave out the opening cysteine and the closing phenylalanine or tryptophan.

cdr3_aa j_call v_call
ASSFGPTGELF TRBJ2-2 TRBV12-3/TRBV12-4
SATDGTKGSGELF TRBJ2-2 TRBV20-1
SAREEAGVTGELF TRBJ2-2 TRBV20-1
ASSLMFAGQGSNEQF TRBJ2-1 TRBV5-1
SADAGAQGSDTQY TRBJ2-3 TRBV20-1
SARVFGTANQPQH TRBJ1-5 TRBV20-1
ASSQDYRAGQPQH TRBJ1-5 TRBV3-1
ASSLFGTTDTQY TRBJ2-3 TRBV5-6
ASSSRSTASSYNEQF TRBJ2-1 TRBV12-3/TRBV12-4
ASSLPASYEQY TRBJ2-7 TRBV5-6
ASSPQGQGNEKLF TRBJ1-4 TRBV12-3/TRBV12-4
SGLTGSYEQY TRBJ2-7 TRBV29-1
ASSFRGAYEQY TRBJ2-7 TRBV12-3/TRBV12-4
ATSSLAGYNEQF TRBJ2-1 TRBV24-1
SARVDSRNSPLH TRBJ1-6 TRBV20-1
ASSRGQEQQTQY TRBJ2-5 TRBV7-9
ASSSTGGGSPLH TRBJ1-6 TRBV12-3/TRBV12-4
ASSVAQGSGANVLT TRBJ2-6 TRBV9
SAVREGNEQF TRBJ2-1 TRBV20-1
ASRQGWGNQPQH TRBJ1-5 TRBV6-2/TRBV6-3
ASSAGANLVSYEQY TRBJ2-7 TRBV12-3/TRBV12-4